Below are 2 T cell receptor beta chains sequenced from a single sample in a study of blood T cell repertoires in COVID-19. TCRdb's table, derived via immunoSEQ multiplex PCR, lists solely in-frame clones and lacks some. The sample yields roughly 200,000 clones, about 85% seen once. The sample consisted of peripheral blood. The receptors shown here come from a woman older than 75 with acute or convalescent COVID-19.

The chain couples TRBV19 to TRBJ1-4; 9 nucleotides line up with TRBD1. The CDR3 sequence is 15 residues long. J was trimmed by 7 bases and V by 4 bases; bases with no gene match: 7. Germline values: CDR1 LNHDA, CDR2 SQIVND (reference sequence). The DNA for the CDR3 is TGTGCCAGTAGTACGCACCGGGACAGGGTTGAAAAACTGTTTTTT. Its translation is CASSTHRDRVEKLFF.

V and J are TRBV2 and TRBJ1-1; D gene uncertain. CDR1 is SNHLY, CDR2 FYNNEI, per germline. The CDR3 is 13 residues long. V lost 1 base and J 5 bases, leaving 8 bases between the germline ends. The CDR3 region is CASSEERDTEAFF. CDR3 in DNA: TGTGCCAGCAGTGAAGAGCGGGATACTGAAGCTTTCTTT.